The source of this T cell receptor beta chain is a study of CD8 T cells in ankylosing spondylitis. By quantitative 5'-RACE with molecular barcodes, the TCR beta libraries were made. Via MiXCR, TCRdb re-called the 5' RACE reads, giving one row per CDR3 protein. This table holds hundreds of thousands of distinct CDR3 sequences, roughly 20% found once. Study-wide results and limits: Past research had described some motif variants in reactive arthritis synovial fluid and blood. It was reported that disease-linked clones were significantly enriched in matched ankylosing spondylitis synovial fluid.

Germline CDR1 and CDR2: SGDLS and YYNGEE. The CDR3 covers 14 residues. Between the trimmed V and J ends, which lost 0 bases and 3 bases, there was a span of 10 bases. A remark on this clonotype: Its antigen is still unknown.

The source material was blood, either unsorted or a sorted T cell fraction (not recorded which). The rearrangement uses TRBV9 and TRBJ2-7; D is unresolved. The TCR comes from a male donor with ankylosing spondylitis or in good health (not recorded which). CDR3 sequence: CASSVGREGYEQYF. The CDR3, as DNA: TGTGCCAGCAGCGTAGGGCGTGAAGGCTACGAGCAGTACTTC.